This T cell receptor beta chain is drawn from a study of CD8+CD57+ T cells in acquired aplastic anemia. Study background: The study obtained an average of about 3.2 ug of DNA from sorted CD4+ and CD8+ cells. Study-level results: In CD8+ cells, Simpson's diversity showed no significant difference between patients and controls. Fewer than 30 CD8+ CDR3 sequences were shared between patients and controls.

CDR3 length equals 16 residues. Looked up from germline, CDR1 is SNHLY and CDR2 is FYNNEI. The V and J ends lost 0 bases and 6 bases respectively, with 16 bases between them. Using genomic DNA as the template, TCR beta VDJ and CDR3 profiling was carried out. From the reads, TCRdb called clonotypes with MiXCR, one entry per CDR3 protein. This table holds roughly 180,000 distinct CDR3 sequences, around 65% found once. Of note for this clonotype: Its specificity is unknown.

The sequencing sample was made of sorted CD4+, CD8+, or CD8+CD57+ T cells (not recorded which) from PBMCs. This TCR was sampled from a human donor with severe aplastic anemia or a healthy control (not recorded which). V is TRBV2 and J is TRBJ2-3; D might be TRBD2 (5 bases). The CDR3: CASSEASVSGVDTQYF. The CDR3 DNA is TGTGCCAGCAGTGAAGCCTCGGTTTCCGGGGTGGATACGCAGTATTTT.